Detailed here is one TCR beta chain. Its specificity is unknown. Mismatch with germline at one junction end may stem from a read error. This entry belongs to a study of prognosis after radiotherapy for stage I lung cancer. Overall study results and limits: It was in patients who developed distant metastases that Shannon entropy after stereotactic body radiation therapy was lower. In patients receiving stereotactic body radiation therapy, unique TCR clone counts fell afterward, median about 10,000 versus 6,900.

This CDR3 comprises 13 residues. Germline values: CDR1 MDHEN, CDR2 SYDVKM. Multiplex PCR, run in two rounds, amplified TCR beta CDR3 from genomic DNA. Primers (each specific to one TRBV or TRBJ gene) were used in first-round PCR. TCRdb reanalysed the multiplex PCR reads using MiXCR and keeps one entry per CDR3 protein. The table lists roughly 13,000 distinct CDR3 sequences, less than 45% of them singletons. The chain uses TRBV28 and TRBJ2-5; D is unclear. The receptor's source is a donor of 50 years or more with non-small cell lung cancer. Sequenced material: PBMCs, taken before or after stereotactic body radiation therapy (not recorded which). The CDR3 region has the DNA TGTGCCCGCAGTTCCTCTATGCCTATCGTTCAGTACTTC. Its translation is CARSSSMPIVQYF.